The clone carrying this T cell receptor beta chain occurred many times. Its antigen remains unidentified. CDR3 length equals 15 residues. Germline assignment: CDR1 GTSNPN and CDR2 SVGIG (reference sequence). V was pared by 4 bases and J by 3 bases, with 17 bases between. The data stem from a study of CD8+ T cells in alopecia areata. Background on the study: Each day, treated patients took oral tofacitinib twice, at 5 to 10 mg per dose.

Isolated RNA was reverse transcribed into cDNA used as the sequencing template. Some clones are missing from TCRdb's copy, which holds only in-frame ones; the method was immunoSEQ multiplex PCR. The sample shows about 180,000 clones, roughly 63% of them seen only once. Findings and caveats of the study: Scalp lesions, especially in alopecia totalis/universalis, had higher clonality than normal scalp.

The V and J genes are TRBV30 and TRBJ2-3, with D tentatively TRBD1 (5 bases). This receptor was taken from a human donor with alopecia areata. Sequences were derived from CD4+ T cells sorted from blood, sampled at week 0. The CDR3 loop reads CAWTSLGARTDTQYF. Here the CDR3 DNA reads TGTGCCTGGACATCCTTAGGGGCGCGAACAGATACGCAGTATTTT. Complete variable domain (other parts from reference TRBV30 and TRBJ2-3): SQTIHQWPATLVQPVGSPLSLECTVEGTSNPNLYWYRQAAGRGLQLLFYSVGIGQISSEVPQNLSASRPQDRQFILSSKKLLLSDSGFYLCAWTSLGARTDTQYFGPGTRLTVL.